The rows below give T cell receptor beta chains drawn from one sample of a study of blood T cell repertoires in COVID-19. This table comes from immunoSEQ multiplex PCR, and its TCRdb copy is limited to in-frame clones, with some not included. The data contain about 250,000 clones, 80% to 90% of them singletons. Sequenced sample: peripheral blood. All receptors derive from a man aged 50-59 years with acute or convalescent COVID-19. The conserved cysteine and the conserved F or W are not part of the CDR3 here. A D gene is named only where the DNA matches it firmly.

j_gene: TRBJ2-1; d_gene: TRBD1; v_gene: TRBV5-1; CDR3aa: ASSPGTGKYNEQF
j_gene: TRBJ1-5; d_gene: NA; v_gene: TRBV5-1; CDR3aa: ASSLDGNQPQH
j_gene: TRBJ1-3; d_gene: TRBD1; v_gene: TRBV6-5; CDR3aa: ASRTGSGNTIY
j_gene: TRBJ1-1; d_gene: NA; v_gene: TRBV7-9; CDR3aa: ASSLVTNTEAF
j_gene: TRBJ1-1; d_gene: NA; v_gene: TRBV5-5; CDR3aa: ASSPGGNTEAF
j_gene: TRBJ1-2; d_gene: NA; v_gene: TRBV30; CDR3aa: AWYRRSGYT
j_gene: TRBJ2-1; d_gene: NA; v_gene: TRBV27; CDR3aa: ASSFLSGINAEQF
j_gene: TRBJ1-1; d_gene: TRBD1; v_gene: TRBV5-4; CDR3aa: ASSSLDRGVTEAF
j_gene: TRBJ2-1; d_gene: NA; v_gene: TRBV20-1; CDR3aa: SASPRNEQF
j_gene: TRBJ1-4; d_gene: TRBD1; v_gene: TRBV7-8; CDR3aa: ASSHNRGLSNEKLF
j_gene: TRBJ1-2; d_gene: NA; v_gene: TRBV6-2/TRBV6-3; CDR3aa: ASSYDPLIYGYT
j_gene: TRBJ2-7; d_gene: NA; v_gene: TRBV30; CDR3aa: AWSQWGQSYEQY
j_gene: TRBJ1-4; d_gene: NA; v_gene: TRBV11-2; CDR3aa: ASSPRLSTNEKLF
j_gene: TRBJ2-1; d_gene: NA; v_gene: TRBV15; CDR3aa: ATSRDSSLANEQF
j_gene: TRBJ2-3; d_gene: NA; v_gene: TRBV18; CDR3aa: ASSPGGRGDTQY
j_gene: TRBJ2-1; d_gene: TRBD2; v_gene: TRBV4-1; CDR3aa: ASSQGLAGGYNEQF
j_gene: TRBJ1-2; d_gene: TRBD1; v_gene: TRBV19; CDR3aa: ASSTIGGQGSGYT
j_gene: TRBJ2-1; d_gene: TRBD2; v_gene: TRBV7-3; CDR3aa: ASSPGTSGGFEGAKQF
j_gene: TRBJ2-7; d_gene: TRBD1; v_gene: TRBV30; CDR3aa: ACGTGKKYEQY
j_gene: TRBJ1-2; d_gene: NA; v_gene: TRBV19; CDR3aa: ASNQGRGYT
j_gene: TRBJ2-6; d_gene: NA; v_gene: TRBV7-3; CDR3aa: ASSLQGTQFGANVLT
j_gene: TRBJ1-4; d_gene: NA; v_gene: TRBV10-3; CDR3aa: AISGTATNEKLF
j_gene: TRBJ1-4; d_gene: TRBD1; v_gene: TRBV9; CDR3aa: ASTSGTGALNEKLF
j_gene: TRBJ2-1; d_gene: NA; v_gene: TRBV3-1/TRBV3-2; CDR3aa: ASSQDFSYNEQF
j_gene: TRBJ2-2; d_gene: NA; v_gene: TRBV30; CDR3aa: AWSVGGAGELF
j_gene: TRBJ1-2; d_gene: NA; v_gene: TRBV5-4; CDR3aa: ASSTKPGSEEGYT
j_gene: TRBJ2-4; d_gene: NA; v_gene: TRBV21-1; CDR3aa: ASSKGRRTWDRHIQAKNIQY
j_gene: TRBJ1-3; d_gene: NA; v_gene: TRBV10-2; CDR3aa: ASRRDLVERAGNTIY
j_gene: TRBJ2-1; d_gene: NA; v_gene: TRBV18; CDR3aa: ASSQKQPPYNEQF
j_gene: TRBJ1-5; d_gene: NA; v_gene: TRBV5-1; CDR3aa: ASSLVRPGVNQPQH
j_gene: TRBJ2-7; d_gene: TRBD2; v_gene: TRBV7-8; CDR3aa: ASRPGGLAGPRKDYEQY
j_gene: TRBJ1-6; d_gene: NA; v_gene: TRBV6-4; CDR3aa: ASIARQAIIFRYNSPLH
j_gene: TRBJ2-7; d_gene: TRBD1; v_gene: TRBV3-1/TRBV3-2; CDR3aa: ATQGASYEQY
j_gene: TRBJ2-7; d_gene: TRBD1; v_gene: TRBV3-1/TRBV3-2; CDR3aa: ASSQGTGQAGEVSYEQY
j_gene: TRBJ1-1; d_gene: NA; v_gene: TRBV28; CDR3aa: ASSFVTRVHSEPF
j_gene: TRBJ2-7; d_gene: NA; v_gene: TRBV2; CDR3aa: ASSAVGGGYEQY
j_gene: TRBJ2-1; d_gene: TRBD2; v_gene: TRBV7-2; CDR3aa: ASSQSAGGYNEQF
j_gene: TRBJ2-1; d_gene: TRBD2; v_gene: TRBV9; CDR3aa: ASGGTISGISYNEQF
j_gene: TRBJ2-5; d_gene: TRBD2; v_gene: TRBV12-5; CDR3aa: ASGSGGAQQETQY
j_gene: TRBJ2-2; d_gene: TRBD2; v_gene: TRBV6-5; CDR3aa: ASRTSAGELF
j_gene: TRBJ2-1; d_gene: TRBD2; v_gene: TRBV24-1; CDR3aa: ATMTSGSESYNEQF
j_gene: TRBJ1-5; d_gene: NA; v_gene: TRBV6-4; CDR3aa: ASKSLWRQGNQPQH
j_gene: TRBJ2-5; d_gene: NA; v_gene: TRBV4-1; CDR3aa: ASSPWTVQETQY
j_gene: TRBJ1-5; d_gene: TRBD1; v_gene: TRBV19; CDR3aa: ASSFGTGGYQPQH
j_gene: TRBJ1-5; d_gene: TRBD1; v_gene: TRBV6-5; CDR3aa: ASSRDSNAVQPQH
j_gene: TRBJ1-2; d_gene: NA; v_gene: TRBV27; CDR3aa: ASSRSGVAMPYGYT